This T cell receptor beta chain was captured in a study of coeliac disease. Study background: Without high-resolution HLA typing, biased TRBV7-2 usage was queried.

The CDR3 extends over 16 amino acids. With 0 bases removed from V and 0 bases from J, the gap between germline ends came to 8 bases. Germline assignment: CDR1 LNHNV and CDR2 YYDKDF (reference sequence). Sequencing used immunoSEQ multiplex PCR; TCRdb keeps in-frame clones, though not all of them. The sample has several thousand clones; about three fifths are singletons. Material: intraepithelial lymphocytes from the gut. The origin of this receptor is a woman between 55 and 75 years old with celiac disease. The chain employs TRBV15 and TRBJ1-4, with TRBD1 as a possible D gene (5 bases). The CDR3, as DNA: TGTGCCACCAGCAGAGAGGGGCGAGCAACTAATGAAAAACTGTTTTTT. As protein: CATSREGRATNEKLFF. The whole variable domain, filled in from reference TRBV15 and TRBJ1-4, reads DAMVIQNPRYQVTQFGKPVTLSCSQTLNHNVMYWYQQKSSQAPKLLFHYYDKDFNNEADTPDNFQSRRPNTSFCFLDIRSPGLGDTAMYLCATSREGRATNEKLFFGSGTQLSVL.